These T cell receptor beta chains were read from a single sample in a study of blood T cell repertoires in COVID-19. Profiled with immunoSEQ multiplex PCR; TCRdb holds only in-frame clones, not every one. The data hold 150,000 to 200,000 clones, with about 91% observed a single time. The specimen was peripheral blood. Receptor source: a woman in her 30s with acute or convalescent COVID-19. Both conserved end residues are part of each CDR3. Clone size is not always given. Where it is, it says once, few, many or a class for expanded clones.

j_call: TRBJ1-1
clone_size: few
v_call: TRBV5-1
cdr3_aa: CASSPGLNTEAFF

j_call: TRBJ2-1
clone_size: .
v_call: TRBV11-3
cdr3_aa: CASSLDVGQTGINEQFF

j_call: TRBJ2-1
clone_size: once
v_call: TRBV6-5
cdr3_aa: CASSSGSGGPGNEQFF

j_call: TRBJ1-5
clone_size: .
v_call: TRBV28
cdr3_aa: CASSFLTGNNQPQHF

j_call: TRBJ2-7
clone_size: .
v_call: TRBV2
cdr3_aa: CASNLAGVDEQYF

j_call: TRBJ2-7
clone_size: .
v_call: TRBV7-6
cdr3_aa: CASSLSFSGEQYF

j_call: TRBJ2-1
clone_size: .
v_call: TRBV11-2
cdr3_aa: CASSLGTSTEQFF

j_call: TRBJ1-1
clone_size: .
v_call: TRBV7-9
cdr3_aa: CASSSQANTEAFF

j_call: TRBJ2-5
clone_size: once
v_call: TRBV18
cdr3_aa: CASSPLGGETQYF

j_call: TRBJ2-2
clone_size: .
v_call: TRBV3-1/TRBV3-2
cdr3_aa: CASSQRPSNTGELFF

j_call: TRBJ1-2
clone_size: .
v_call: TRBV6-6
cdr3_aa: CASRSPSGGYTF

j_call: TRBJ2-7
clone_size: .
v_call: TRBV5-6
cdr3_aa: CASRRGYEQYF

j_call: TRBJ2-7
clone_size: few
v_call: TRBV2
cdr3_aa: CASRETGWIYEQYF

j_call: TRBJ1-6
clone_size: .
v_call: TRBV28
cdr3_aa: CASSLSGGYNSPLHF

j_call: TRBJ1-1
clone_size: .
v_call: TRBV30
cdr3_aa: CAWRLGGGVNTEAFF

j_call: TRBJ2-1
clone_size: .
v_call: TRBV5-6
cdr3_aa: CASSPTGWGTYNEQFF

j_call: TRBJ2-7
clone_size: .
v_call: TRBV7-9
cdr3_aa: CASSRPGQSYEQYF

j_call: TRBJ2-7
clone_size: .
v_call: TRBV6-5
cdr3_aa: CASRRGLGEQYF

j_call: TRBJ1-5
clone_size: .
v_call: TRBV28
cdr3_aa: CASSLTAFPYSNQPQHF

j_call: TRBJ2-2
clone_size: .
v_call: TRBV10-1
cdr3_aa: CASSETSVSGELFF

j_call: TRBJ2-3
clone_size: .
v_call: TRBV5-1
cdr3_aa: CASSSSGTDTQYF

j_call: TRBJ1-1
clone_size: .
v_call: TRBV18
cdr3_aa: CASSGRDTEAFF

j_call: TRBJ2-5
clone_size: .
v_call: TRBV28
cdr3_aa: CASTLPGTVDVTQYF

j_call: TRBJ2-5
clone_size: .
v_call: TRBV20-1
cdr3_aa: CGVTGGETQYF

j_call: TRBJ2-2
clone_size: .
v_call: TRBV10-1
cdr3_aa: CARLAARTGELFF

j_call: TRBJ1-2
clone_size: .
v_call: TRBV5-1
cdr3_aa: CASSLGRGYSGYTF

j_call: TRBJ2-1
clone_size: .
v_call: TRBV30
cdr3_aa: CAWSGSALYRNEQFF

j_call: TRBJ2-1
clone_size: once
v_call: TRBV7-3
cdr3_aa: CASSLRLAPWVEQFF

j_call: TRBJ2-5
clone_size: .
v_call: TRBV30
cdr3_aa: CAWNEKDWRAETQYF

j_call: TRBJ1-5
clone_size: once
v_call: TRBV7-9
cdr3_aa: CASSREGDQPQHF

j_call: TRBJ2-7
clone_size: .
v_call: TRBV10-1
cdr3_aa: CASYQGGDEQYF

j_call: TRBJ2-1
clone_size: .
v_call: TRBV27
cdr3_aa: CASSSRNEQFF

j_call: TRBJ2-3
clone_size: .
v_call: TRBV5-1
cdr3_aa: CASMFHLAEGTQYF

j_call: TRBJ2-3
clone_size: .
v_call: TRBV28
cdr3_aa: CASSWAGPSTDTQYF

j_call: TRBJ2-5
clone_size: .
v_call: TRBV5-1
cdr3_aa: CASSLAGGAVKTQYF

j_call: TRBJ2-1
clone_size: .
v_call: TRBV28
cdr3_aa: CASSSPGTGLNEQFF

j_call: TRBJ2-1
clone_size: few
v_call: TRBV2
cdr3_aa: CASTTTGLGQFF

j_call: TRBJ1-2
clone_size: .
v_call: TRBV11-1
cdr3_aa: CASSLVGVTTYGYTF

j_call: TRBJ2-3
clone_size: .
v_call: TRBV27
cdr3_aa: CASSLLSGDADTQYF

j_call: TRBJ1-2
clone_size: .
v_call: TRBV15
cdr3_aa: CATSRDVGAPYGYTF

j_call: TRBJ2-7
clone_size: .
v_call: TRBV3-1/TRBV3-2
cdr3_aa: CASSPLAGGPEQYF